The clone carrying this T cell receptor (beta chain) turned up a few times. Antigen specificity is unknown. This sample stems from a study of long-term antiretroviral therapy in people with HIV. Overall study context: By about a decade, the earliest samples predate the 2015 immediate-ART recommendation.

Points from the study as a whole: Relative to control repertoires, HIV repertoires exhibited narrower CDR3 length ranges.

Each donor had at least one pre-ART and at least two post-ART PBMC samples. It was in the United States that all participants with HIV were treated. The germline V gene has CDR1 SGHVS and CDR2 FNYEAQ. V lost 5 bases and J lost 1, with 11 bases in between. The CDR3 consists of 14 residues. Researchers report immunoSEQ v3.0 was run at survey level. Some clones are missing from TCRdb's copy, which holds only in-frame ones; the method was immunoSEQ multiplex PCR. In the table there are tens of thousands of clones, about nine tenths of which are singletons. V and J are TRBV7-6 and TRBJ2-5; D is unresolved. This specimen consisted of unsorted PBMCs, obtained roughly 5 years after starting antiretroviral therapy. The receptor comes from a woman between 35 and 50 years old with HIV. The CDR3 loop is CASSAWAGQETQYF. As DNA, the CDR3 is TGTGCCAGCAGCGCGTGGGCAGGCCAAGAGACCCAGTACTTC.